A single sample is the source of the 5 T cell receptor beta chains below, sequenced in a study of blood T cell repertoires in COVID-19. Here immunoSEQ multiplex PCR was the method, and the copy in TCRdb shows in-frame clones only, minus some. This table holds some 170,000 clones, 75% to 85% found once. Sequencing used peripheral blood. The source of these receptors is a human donor in a cohort sampled during active COVID-19.

Comment on this clone: The same CDR3 can be traced to other DNA sequences in this sample. The chain couples TRBV6-1 to TRBJ1-1; D perhaps matches TRBD1 (6 bases). Trimming removed 0 bases at V and 3 bases at J, with 11 bases between. Germline V gives CDR1 MNHNS, CDR2 SASEGT. This CDR3 has 15 residues. The CDR3 spells CASSEAGQRYTEAFF. For the CDR3, the DNA is TGTGCCAGCAGTGAAGCCGGACAGAGGTACACTGAAGCTTTCTTT.

The chain joins TRBV7-3 to TRBJ2-3; 10 bases line up with TRBD2. The length of the CDR3 is 15 residues. Unmatched junction bases numbered 3, after V lost 3 bases and J lost 3 bases. Germline CDR1 reads SGHTA; CDR2 reads FQGTGA. The CDR3 DNA reads TGTGCCAGCAGCTTGGGGACTAGCGCAACAGATACGCAGTATTTT. Its translation: CASSLGTSATDTQYF. The full variable domain, its missing parts supplied by reference TRBV7-3 and TRBJ2-3, is GAGVSQTPSNKVTEKGKYVELRCDPISGHTALYWYRQSLGQGPEFLIYFQGTGAADDSGLPNDRFFAVRPEGSVSTLKIQRTERGDSAVYLCASSLGTSATDTQYFGPGTRLTVL.

The V call is TRBV9, the J call TRBJ1-2; 7 nucleotides line up with TRBD1. V was pared by 2 bases and J by 8 bases, with 15 bases of the junction left unmatched. CDR1 and CDR2 from the germline V gene are SGDLS and YYNGEE. The CDR3 consists of 16 residues. The CDR3 region is CASSVQSIDRVYGYTF. CDR3 bases: TGTGCCAGCAGCGTTCAAAGTATTGACAGGGTCTACGGCTACACCTTC. Combining the CDR3 with reference TRBV9 and TRBJ1-2 gives the whole variable domain DSGVTQTPKHLITATGQRVTLRCSPRSGDLSVYWYQQSLDQGLQFLIQYYNGEERAKGNILERFSAQQFPDLHSELNLSSLELGDSALYFCASSVQSIDRVYGYTFGSGTRLTVV.

The chain uses TRBV7-2 and TRBJ2-2; D call uncertain. The CDR3 runs to 14 residues. Trimming pared 1 base from V and 8 bases from J, leaving 11 bases between. CDR1 is SGHTA and CDR2 is FQGNSA in the germline V gene. The CDR3 loop is CASSLGTPKGELFF. Here the CDR3 DNA reads TGTGCCAGCAGCTTAGGAACTCCGAAGGGGGAGCTGTTTTTT.

V and J are TRBV11-3 and TRBJ2-1; 7 bases line up with TRBD2. CDR3 size: 13 residues. Trimming removed 6 bases from V and 1 base from J; junction bases left unmatched: 0. CDR1 is SGHNT and CDR2 is YENEEA in the germline V gene. The CDR3 is CASSSGSYNEQFF. In DNA, the CDR3 is TGTGCCAGCAGTAGCGGGTCCTACAATGAGCAGTTCTTC.